These T cell receptor beta chains were read from a single sample in a study of blood T cell repertoires in COVID-19. TCRdb's copy holds only in-frame clones and misses some; the assay was immunoSEQ multiplex PCR. The table shows 350,000 to 400,000 clones, with roughly 92% occurring only once. Sequences were obtained from PBMCs or T cells enriched from blood (not recorded which). Receptor source: a woman aged 40 to 50 who had been exposed to COVID-19. Both conserved end residues are part of each CDR3. D genes are given only for firm matches. Not all rows give a size; the values are once, few, many and, for expanded clones, a class.

V,D,J,size,DNA,CDR3
TRBV5-1,.,TRBJ2-1,.,TGCGTCAGCAGCTCACAGGGAGTCAACTACAATGAGCAGTTCTTC,CVSSSQGVNYNEQFF
TRBV19,.,TRBJ2-6,.,TGTGCCAGTAGCACCGTGCCGGGTAGCTCTGGGGCCAACGTCCTGACTTTC,CASSTVPGSSGANVLTF
TRBV27,.,TRBJ2-5,once,TGTGCCAGCAGTTACCTAGCGCAAGAGACCCAGTACTTC,CASSYLAQETQYF
TRBV10-1,.,TRBJ2-3,.,TGCGCCAGTAACCCCGCGGACACAGATACGCAGTATTTT,CASNPADTDTQYF
TRBV6-5,TRBD1,TRBJ1-2,once,TGTGCCAGCAGGCTCGACAGGGTTGGCGGCTACACCTTC,CASRLDRVGGYTF
TRBV12-3/TRBV12-4,.,TRBJ1-5,.,TGTGCCAGCAGTTTAGGAGGGTATCAGCCCCAGCATTTT,CASSLGGYQPQHF
TRBV19,.,TRBJ2-2,.,TGTGCCACCCAGACGGGACAATGGGGGTCCGGGGAGCTGTTTTTT,CATQTGQWGSGELFF
TRBV5-1,TRBD2,TRBJ2-1,.,TGCGCCAGCAGCTCCAGCACCCGGAGCGGGGCGGACAATGAGCAGTTCTTC,CASSSSTRSGADNEQFF
TRBV30,.,TRBJ1-2,.,TGTGCCTGGCAGGGGAACTATGGCTACACCTTC,CAWQGNYGYTF
TRBV30,TRBD2,TRBJ2-1,.,TGTGCCTGGAGTCCCGGGGGGGAGGAGCAGTTCTTC,CAWSPGGEEQFF
TRBV6-1,TRBD1,TRBJ1-3,.,TGTGCCAGCAGTGGGGGACAGGGGGCCCCAAGTGGAAACACCATATATTTT,CASSGGQGAPSGNTIYF
TRBV18,TRBD2,TRBJ2-3,once,TGTGCCAGCTCACCATTAGCGGGGGCACTCACAGATACGCAGTATTTT,CASSPLAGALTDTQYF
TRBV11-2,.,TRBJ2-7,.,TGTGCCAGCAGCTCAGCGGACTTTTACGAGCAGTACTTC,CASSSADFYEQYF
TRBV19,.,TRBJ1-5,.,TGTGCCAGTAGTATGTCGGCAGGGCGTCAGCCCCAGCATTTT,CASSMSAGRQPQHF
TRBV21-1,.,TRBJ2-1,.,TGTGCCAGCAGCAAAGCGCAGGGGCCCCACTCCTACAATGAGCAGTTCTTC,CASSKAQGPHSYNEQFF
TRBV9,TRBD1,TRBJ1-2,.,TGTGCCAGCTCCGGGACAGGGGAATATGGCTACACCTTC,CASSGTGEYGYTF
TRBV30,TRBD1,TRBJ1-6,few,TGTGCCTGGACCCTCGGGGACAGGGATAATTCACCCCTCCACTTT,CAWTLGDRDNSPLHF
TRBV30,.,TRBJ1-2,.,TGTGCCTGGAGTTTCGGAAGGCAGGATGGCTACACCTTC,CAWSFGRQDGYTF
TRBV5-4,TRBD1,TRBJ1-2,.,TGTGCCAGCAGCTTGGACAGGGGCAAGGCTAACTATGGCTACACCTTC,CASSLDRGKANYGYTF
TRBV5-4,.,TRBJ2-7,.,TGTGCCAGCAGCTCCCCGCGCAGGGGCCACGAGCAGTACTTC,CASSSPRRGHEQYF
TRBV6-5,.,TRBJ2-7,.,TGTGCCAGCAGTATAACTGCTACCTACGAGCAGTACTTC,CASSITATYEQYF
TRBV7-6,TRBD1,TRBJ2-6,.,TGTGCCAGCAGCTTAAATTCAAGGGGGCTCCGCTCTGGGGCCAACGTCCTGACTTTC,CASSLNSRGLRSGANVLTF
TRBV19,.,TRBJ1-5,.,TGTGCCAGTAGTATTAGGGGCCATCAGCCCCAGCATTTT,CASSIRGHQPQHF
TRBV18,.,TRBJ2-6,.,TGTGCCAGCTCCATTACCCCCGGGACTGGGGCCAACGTCCTGACTTTC,CASSITPGTGANVLTF
TRBV2,.,TRBJ1-5,once,TGTGCCAGCAGAGCCGGGAGAAATAGCAATCAGCCCCAGCATTTT,CASRAGRNSNQPQHF
TRBV27,.,TRBJ1-2,.,TGTGCCAGCAGTCCCGCGGCCGTCGGTGGCTACACCTTC,CASSPAAVGGYTF
TRBV12-5,TRBD1,TRBJ1-5,few,TGTGCTAGTGGTCCCCCGGACAGGGCAGGCAATCAGCCCCAGCATTTT,CASGPPDRAGNQPQHF
TRBV6-2/TRBV6-3,TRBD1,TRBJ1-1,.,TGTGCCAGCAGTCGGGACAGGGGCACTGAAGCTTTCTTT,CASSRDRGTEAFF
TRBV19,TRBD1,TRBJ1-1,.,TGTGCCAGTAGTATAGGACAGGGCGGAATGAACACTGAAGCTTTCTTT,CASSIGQGGMNTEAFF
TRBV7-8,TRBD1,TRBJ2-7,.,TGTGCCAGCAGCTTAGGGGACAGGCTTGTATCCTACGAGCAGTACTTC,CASSLGDRLVSYEQYF
TRBV12-3/TRBV12-4,TRBD1,TRBJ1-6,.,TGTGCCAGCACCGGACAGGGTTCACCCCTCCACTTT,CASTGQGSPLHF
TRBV3-1/TRBV3-2,TRBD1,TRBJ1-6,.,TGTGCCAGCAGCCAAGAACGGGACAGGGGCCTCTCCTCCTATAATTCACCCCTCCACTTT,CASSQERDRGLSSYNSPLHF
TRBV30,.,TRBJ2-3,.,TGTGCCTGGAATGAGGGAGGACACTCTAGCACAGATACGCAGTATTTT,CAWNEGGHSSTDTQYF
TRBV5-1,TRBD2,TRBJ2-3,.,TGCGCCAGCAGCATGGGACTAGCGGGAGGTAGGACAGATACGCAGTATTTT,CASSMGLAGGRTDTQYF
TRBV28,TRBD1,TRBJ1-5,.,TGTGCCAGCAGGCTACAGGGGGCGTCCGCCCACCAGCATTTT,CASRLQGASAHQHF
TRBV6-1,.,TRBJ1-1,.,TGTGCCAGCAGTGAATCCAGGAGGGTGAACACTGAAGCTTTCTTT,CASSESRRVNTEAFF
TRBV5-1,.,TRBJ2-7,once,TGCGCCAGCAGCTTGGGACGGGGGGAGCAGTACTTC,CASSLGRGEQYF
TRBV29-1,.,TRBJ2-5,.,TGCAGCGTTGGCGACCAAGAGACCCAGTACTTC,CSVGDQETQYF
TRBV9,.,TRBJ2-3,.,TGTGCCAGCAGCCCCCCGGAGGCAGATACGCAGTATTTT,CASSPPEADTQYF
TRBV24-1,TRBD1,TRBJ2-3,.,TGTGCCACCAGTGAGCCCGGGACAGCTAGCACAGATACGCAGTATTTT,CATSEPGTASTDTQYF
TRBV4-1,.,TRBJ1-2,.,TGCGCCAGCAGCCGTCAGGCAGCAGGGGAGTCCTATGGCTACACCTTC,CASSRQAAGESYGYTF
TRBV11-2,TRBD1,TRBJ2-7,.,TGTGCCAGCAGCTTAGTTCCGAGACAGGGGGCGCATGAGTCAAGGGAGCAGTACTTC,CASSLVPRQGAHESREQYF
TRBV3-1/TRBV3-2,TRBD2,TRBJ2-2,.,TGTGCCAGCAGCCTGGGACTAGCGGGGGGGGCTGGCGGGCTGTTTTTT,CASSLGLAGGAGGLFF
TRBV27,TRBD1,TRBJ1-2,.,TGTGCCAGCAGACCACTTCTGTCAGGGGGTTCTAACTATGGCTACACCTTC,CASRPLLSGGSNYGYTF
TRBV15,.,TRBJ1-5,.,TGTGCCACCAGCAGAGACCTAAGTTCTCGGCCCCAGCATTTT,CATSRDLSSRPQHF
TRBV10-1,TRBD2,TRBJ2-7,few,TGCGCCAGCAGTGATAATAGCGGGAGGCCCTCCTACGAGCAGTACTTC,CASSDNSGRPSYEQYF
TRBV3-1/TRBV3-2,TRBD2,TRBJ2-7,.,TGTGCCAGCAGAGGGAACGGGAGGCTTGAGCAGTACTTC,CASRGNGRLEQYF
TRBV3-1/TRBV3-2,.,TRBJ1-1,.,TGTGCCAGCAGCCAGCTAGGGGACACTGAAGCTTTCTTT,CASSQLGDTEAFF
TRBV28,TRBD1,TRBJ2-7,.,TGTGCCAGCAGTTTCCCGGGACAGGCCAGAACCTACGAGCAGTACTTC,CASSFPGQARTYEQYF
TRBV7-2,.,TRBJ1-2,.,TGTGCCAGCAGCCGCTATACTACAGGTGGAGATGGCTACACCTTC,CASSRYTTGGDGYTF
TRBV7-2,TRBD2,TRBJ2-3,.,TGTGCCAGCAGCCCGCGGACTAGCGGAATGGGAGATACGCAGTATTTT,CASSPRTSGMGDTQYF
TRBV18,TRBD1,TRBJ1-1,.,TGTGCCAGCTCACGTGGGGCCCAGGGGGAGGCTTTCTTT,CASSRGAQGEAFF
TRBV9,.,TRBJ2-1,.,TGTGCCAGCACACGACAGGAATTCTCCTACAATGAGCAGTTCTTC,CASTRQEFSYNEQFF
TRBV4-1,.,TRBJ2-1,.,TGCGCCAGCAGCCAAGCTACCTACTACAATGAGCAGTTCTTC,CASSQATYYNEQFF
TRBV6-5,.,TRBJ1-2,.,TGTGCCAGCAAGGAGGGAACTGGCTACACCTTC,CASKEGTGYTF